Below, 16 T cell receptor beta chains from the same sample are listed, as sequenced in a study of shared clonotypes between healthy human individuals. Only in-frame clones appear in the TCRdb table, and some are missing; sequencing was by immunoSEQ multiplex PCR. The sample records millions of clones, 95% being singletons. Source material: naive CD4+ T cells sorted from blood. Regarding subset: CD45RA+ positively selected. These receptors originate from a man between 18 and 35 years old in good health.

The gene calls are TRBV7-3 and TRBJ1-6; possibly TRBD1 for D (5 bases). Trimming removed 2 bases from V and 7 bases from J, with 12 bases in between. CDR1 SGHTA and CDR2 FQGTGA come from the germline V gene. The CDR3 is 15 residues long. The CDR3 DNA is TGTGCCAGCAGCTTACAGGGAGGGCCCAATTCACCCCTCCACTTT. This translates into CASSLQGGPNSPLHF.

About this clone itself: The sample contains more than one DNA sequence encoding this CDR3. This chain uses TRBV6-5 with TRBJ2-1; 10 bases align to TRBD1. CDR1 and CDR2 (germline): MNHEY, SVGAGI. The length of the CDR3 is 15 residues. The V and J ends lost 6 bases and 2 bases, in that order; junction bases with no gene match: 4. CDR3 protein: CASSRGQGAYNEQFF. For the CDR3, the DNA is TGTGCCAGCAGCCGCGGACAGGGGGCCTACAATGAGCAGTTCTTC.

The rearrangement joins TRBV29-1 to TRBJ2-1; TRBD2 is a possible D gene (6 bases). This CDR3 region has 14 residues. V lost 3 bases and J 10 bases, leaving 19 bases between the germline ends. CDR1 and CDR2 (germline): SQVTM, ANQGSEA. CDR3 sequence (DNA): TGCAGCGTTGAGATTTGGGGCTCTGGGGGGGAGCAGTTCTTC. Its translation: CSVEIWGSGGEQFF.

The genes are TRBV18 and TRBJ1-1, with D maybe TRBD1 (5 bases). CDR1 and CDR2 (germline): KGHSH, LQKENI. This CDR3 has 16 amino acids. V dropped 6 bases and J dropped 1 base, with 18 bases sitting between them. The DNA of the CDR3 is TGTGCCAGCTCGGGGTGGGCTGGGGCCCAGAACACTGAAGCTTTCTTT. Translating gives CASSGWAGAQNTEAFF.

The rearrangement joins TRBV5-1 to TRBJ2-7; D is unclear. From germline, CDR1 is SGHRS and CDR2 YFSETQ. This CDR3 region has 12 residues. The germline V and J ends were trimmed by 4 bases and 2 bases, with 7 bases remaining between them. The DNA for the CDR3 is TGCGCCAGCAGCCTGAACACCTACGAGCAGTACTTC. Residues: CASSLNTYEQYF.

The DNA for the CDR3 is TGTGCCATCAGTGAGTCACCAAGACAGCCGGGCCGGAACACCGGGGAGCTGTTTTTT. Translated: CAISESPRQPGRNTGELFF. The rearrangement links TRBV10-3 to TRBJ2-2, with TRBD1 as a possible D gene (5 bases). V was trimmed by 0 bases and J by 1 base, leaving 18 bases between them. The CDR3 extends over 19 amino acids. The V gene's germline CDR1 is ENHRY and CDR2 SYGVKD.

The chain couples TRBV10-3 to TRBJ2-1; TRBD2 might be the D (6 bases). The V end was cut by 0 bases, the J end by 4 bases, with 13 bases between. Germline CDR1 and CDR2: ENHRY and SYGVKD. The CDR3 has 16 amino acids. For the CDR3, the DNA is TGTGCCATCAGTGAGTCGGGTCTAGCGACTTACAATGAGCAGTTCTTC. It encodes CAISESGLATYNEQFF.

In regard to this clone: A much larger clone differs by one base, so this may be a read error. The DNA is left out, because the CDR3 cannot be placed on it with certainty; the CDR3 is given as TCRdb lists it. Other nucleotide sequences in the sample specify the same CDR3. V is TRBV30 and J is TRBJ1-4; TRBD1 reflects the table's D call only, with no check against the DNA. The V gene's germline CDR1 is GTSNPN and CDR2 SVGIG (reference sequence). The CDR3 is 15 residues long, ends included. This chain's CDR3 is CAWGQGAATNEKLFF.

About this clone itself: The same CDR3 is also encoded by other DNA sequences in this sample. This rearrangement joins TRBV25-1 to TRBJ2-7; D gene uncertain. Trimming left V 2 bases short and J 5 bases short, with 4 bases between. The CDR3 covers 11 residues. Germline assignment: CDR1 MGHDK and CDR2 SYGVNS. The CDR3 nucleotides read TGTGCCAGCAGTGAAGTCCACGAGCAGTACTTC. Translated: CASSEVHEQYF.

Worth noting for this clone: The sample contains more than one DNA sequence encoding this CDR3. The chain links TRBV6-6 to TRBJ2-3; D may correspond to TRBD1 or TRBD2 (5 bases each). The V and J ends lost 3 bases and 1 base respectively, with 11 bases between them. From germline, CDR1 is MNHNY and CDR2 SVGAGI (reference sequence). The CDR3 has 15 residues. The CDR3 spells CASSYGQGGTDTQYF. As DNA, the CDR3 is TGTGCCAGCAGTTATGGGCAGGGAGGCACAGATACGCAGTATTTT.

This rearrangement joins TRBV6-5 to TRBJ2-2; tentative D call: TRBD1 (5 bases). Trimming cost V 6 bases and J 4 bases, with 9 bases left between them. Germline V gene sequence: CDR1 MNHEY, CDR2 SVGAGI. The CDR3 is 13 amino acids. The CDR3 spells CASRSRATGELFF. The CDR3, as DNA: TGTGCCAGCAGATCCAGGGCCACCGGGGAGCTGTTTTTT.

The table lists this clone with a count of one. J is TRBJ2-7 and V is TRBV2; weak D call: TRBD2 (5 bases). V lost 9 bases, J lost 2 bases, and 26 bases lay in between. CDR3 length: 17 amino acids. CDR1 SNHLY and CDR2 FYNNEI come from the germline V gene. CDR3 sequence reads: CASILEKAGITAYEQYF. CDR3 bases: TGTGCCAGTATACTAGAAAAGGCAGGAATTACAGCCTACGAGCAGTACTTC.

Concerning this clone: Other DNA sequences in this specimen translate into the identical CDR3. The chain is built from TRBV4-1 and TRBJ2-5; D uncertain. Germline CDR1 and CDR2: MGHRA and YSYEKL. V was shortened by 3 bases and J by 5 bases, with 10 bases between the two germline ends. The CDR3 totals 13 residues. CDR3 sequence: CASSQVLGETQYF. CDR3 bases: TGCGCCAGCAGCCAGGTCCTCGGGGAGACCCAGTACTTC.

The chain joins TRBV7-9 to TRBJ2-5; D gene unclear. V was cut by 4 bases and J by 3 bases, with 9 bases left in between. Germline V CDR1 and CDR2: SEHNR, FQNEAQ (reference sequence). CDR3 length: 13 residues. CDR3 residues: CASSWTEKETQYF. In DNA, the CDR3 is TGTGCCAGCAGCTGGACGGAAAAAGAGACCCAGTACTTC.

This clone has only one observation. This sequence joins TRBV6-5 and TRBJ2-7, with D possibly called TRBD1 or TRBD2 (5 bases each). Trimming removed 5 bases from V and 2 bases from J, with 13 bases in between. There are 14 residues in the CDR3. CDR1 and CDR2 (germline): MNHEY, SVGAGI. The CDR3 reads CASSVEGFPYEQYF. The CDR3 region has the DNA TGTGCCAGCAGTGTTGAGGGGTTCCCCTACGAGCAGTACTTC.

As regards this clone: A much bigger clone sits one base away, suggesting this may be a read error. The identical CDR3 is also encoded by other nucleotide sequences in the sample. The genes are TRBV7-9 and TRBJ1-4, with unresolved D. V was shortened by 5 bases and J by 5 bases, with 3 bases between the two germline ends. The germline CDR1 and CDR2 sequences are SEHNR and FQNEAQ (reference sequence). The CDR3 is made up of 11 amino acids. CDR3 DNA sequence: TGTGCCAGCAGCCACAATGAAAAACTGTTTTTT. Amino acids: CASSHNEKLFF.